The rows below give T cell receptor beta chains drawn from one sample of a study of T cell responses to AZD1222 COVID-19 vaccine. Generated by immunoSEQ multiplex PCR, the TCRdb table keeps only in-frame clones and is missing some. The sample includes about 190,000 clones, around 92% of them seen just once. Sequenced material: peripheral blood, taken on day 0 of AZD1222 vaccination. Receptors were obtained from an adult in good health. Each CDR3 is given without its conserved first and last residue. The order of the fields is V gene, J gene, CDR3 protein.

v_gene: TRBV2
j_gene: TRBJ2-7
CDR3aa: ASSYSYEQY

v_gene: TRBV6-2/TRBV6-3
j_gene: TRBJ2-1
CDR3aa: ASSYMGTEQF

v_gene: TRBV7-2
j_gene: TRBJ1-3
CDR3aa: ASSPNPQGFGNTIY

v_gene: TRBV7-2
j_gene: TRBJ2-3
CDR3aa: ASSLDTDTQY

v_gene: TRBV6-2/TRBV6-3
j_gene: TRBJ1-6
CDR3aa: ASSLTGYNSPLH

v_gene: TRBV2
j_gene: TRBJ1-2
CDR3aa: ASSGERNYGYT

v_gene: TRBV5-4
j_gene: TRBJ2-7
CDR3aa: ASSSRDGSYEQY

v_gene: TRBV18
j_gene: TRBJ1-4
CDR3aa: ASSPAPAGGKLF

v_gene: TRBV7-2
j_gene: TRBJ2-7
CDR3aa: ASSLARSNEQY

v_gene: TRBV5-1
j_gene: TRBJ2-1
CDR3aa: ASRSDNEQF

v_gene: TRBV2
j_gene: TRBJ1-6
CDR3aa: ASRGGWLASPLH

v_gene: TRBV5-6
j_gene: TRBJ1-1
CDR3aa: ASSLGGGNTEAF

v_gene: TRBV18
j_gene: TRBJ1-6
CDR3aa: ASSPISDSPLH

v_gene: TRBV3-1/TRBV3-2
j_gene: TRBJ1-1
CDR3aa: ASSDGHRGSGTEAF

v_gene: TRBV12-5
j_gene: TRBJ1-5
CDR3aa: ASVQGAAQPQH

v_gene: TRBV12-3/TRBV12-4
j_gene: TRBJ1-2
CDR3aa: ASSFTGVGYT

v_gene: TRBV19
j_gene: TRBJ2-4
CDR3aa: ASSHDLAKNIQY

v_gene: TRBV27
j_gene: TRBJ2-4
CDR3aa: ASSPQGVQRNIQY

v_gene: TRBV4-1
j_gene: TRBJ1-2
CDR3aa: ASSPMSDRFGYT

v_gene: TRBV18
j_gene: TRBJ1-1
CDR3aa: ASSATQNTEAF

v_gene: TRBV25-1
j_gene: TRBJ1-2
CDR3aa: ASSELKGGYT

v_gene: TRBV28
j_gene: TRBJ1-2
CDR3aa: APCGQPYGYT

v_gene: TRBV6-5
j_gene: TRBJ2-3
CDR3aa: ASSPQVQDTQY

v_gene: TRBV14
j_gene: TRBJ1-6
CDR3aa: ASSQDGRGLTSPLH

v_gene: TRBV10-1
j_gene: TRBJ2-1
CDR3aa: ASSEGWYNEQF

v_gene: TRBV24-1
j_gene: TRBJ2-1
CDR3aa: ATSPTTGGSYNEQF

v_gene: TRBV27
j_gene: TRBJ1-3
CDR3aa: ATRPSTGTGFSGNTIY

v_gene: TRBV6-6
j_gene: TRBJ2-3
CDR3aa: ASKPSQGGSDTQY

v_gene: TRBV28
j_gene: TRBJ1-3
CDR3aa: ASSQQGAGSGNTIY

v_gene: TRBV5-5
j_gene: TRBJ1-1
CDR3aa: ASSPAVNLNTEAF

v_gene: TRBV20-1
j_gene: TRBJ1-2
CDR3aa: SAILYGYT

v_gene: TRBV9
j_gene: TRBJ2-3
CDR3aa: ATSQGQGGTDTQY

v_gene: TRBV21-1
j_gene: TRBJ1-1
CDR3aa: ASSQEVTEAF

v_gene: TRBV3-1/TRBV3-2
j_gene: TRBJ1-5
CDR3aa: ASSREGQPQH

v_gene: TRBV24-1
j_gene: TRBJ2-3
CDR3aa: ATRGRITDTQY

v_gene: TRBV5-1
j_gene: TRBJ1-3
CDR3aa: ASSLAGRPATTIY

v_gene: TRBV2
j_gene: TRBJ1-5
CDR3aa: ATNTGGSNQPQH

v_gene: TRBV10-2
j_gene: TRBJ1-1
CDR3aa: ASRGADRNTEAF

v_gene: TRBV15
j_gene: TRBJ1-6
CDR3aa: ATSGAWGSYNSPLH

v_gene: TRBV5-1
j_gene: TRBJ1-5
CDR3aa: ASSFEANQPQH

v_gene: TRBV5-6
j_gene: TRBJ2-3
CDR3aa: ASSLRSGSTDTQY

v_gene: TRBV6-2/TRBV6-3
j_gene: TRBJ1-5
CDR3aa: ASSARTGNNQPQH

v_gene: TRBV7-2
j_gene: TRBJ1-2
CDR3aa: ASSVMLLGYT

v_gene: TRBV29-1
j_gene: TRBJ2-3
CDR3aa: SLLGGSSTDTQY

v_gene: TRBV18
j_gene: TRBJ1-1
CDR3aa: ASSPSSLSEAF

v_gene: TRBV4-2
j_gene: TRBJ2-3
CDR3aa: ASSQQLAGGGTDTQY

v_gene: TRBV5-4
j_gene: TRBJ2-1
CDR3aa: ASSRSTANNEQF

v_gene: TRBV9
j_gene: TRBJ1-1
CDR3aa: ASSVDSRREAF

v_gene: TRBV27
j_gene: TRBJ2-6
CDR3aa: ASSWTGGSGANVLT

v_gene: TRBV4-1
j_gene: TRBJ1-2
CDR3aa: ASSQGGFYGYT

v_gene: TRBV11-3
j_gene: TRBJ2-2
CDR3aa: ASSLGLAGTTGELF

v_gene: TRBV5-4
j_gene: TRBJ2-7
CDR3aa: ASSLLAWGQTYEQY

v_gene: TRBV30
j_gene: TRBJ1-1
CDR3aa: ACAPFSGATEAF

v_gene: TRBV2
j_gene: TRBJ2-1
CDR3aa: AKTSGVEQF